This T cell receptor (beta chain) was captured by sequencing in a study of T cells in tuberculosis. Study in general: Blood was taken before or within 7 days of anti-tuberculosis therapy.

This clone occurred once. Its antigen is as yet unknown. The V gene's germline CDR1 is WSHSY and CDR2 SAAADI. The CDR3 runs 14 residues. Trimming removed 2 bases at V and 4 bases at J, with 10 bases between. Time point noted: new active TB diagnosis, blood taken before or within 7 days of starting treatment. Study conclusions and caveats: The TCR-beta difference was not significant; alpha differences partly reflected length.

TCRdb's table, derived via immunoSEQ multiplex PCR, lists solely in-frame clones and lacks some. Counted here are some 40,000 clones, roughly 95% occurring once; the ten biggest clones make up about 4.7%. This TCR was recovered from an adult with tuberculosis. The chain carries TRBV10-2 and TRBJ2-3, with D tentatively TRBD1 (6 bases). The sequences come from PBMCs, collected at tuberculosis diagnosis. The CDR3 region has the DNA TGCGCCAGCAGTGAGACAGGGAGAGCAGATACGCAGTATTTT. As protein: CASSETGRADTQYF.